The 23 T cell receptor beta chains given below trace back to one sample, sequenced in a study of cytomegalovirus exposure and HLA in healthy donors. 13 Jbeta primers and 60 Vbeta primers were used for the PCR. TCRdb's table, derived via immunoSEQ multiplex PCR, lists solely in-frame clones and lacks some. Here the sample spans some 200,000 clones, approximately 90% being singletons. Sequencing input: PBMCs. The origin of the receptors is a woman between 18 and 29 years old in good health and CMV-seronegative.

This chain links TRBV15 with TRBJ1-5; 9 positions match TRBD1. From germline, CDR1 is LNHNV and CDR2 YYDKDF (reference sequence). This CDR3 has 17 amino acids. The V and J ends lost 2 bases and 4 bases, in that order; junction bases with no gene match: 9. This CDR3 is CATSRPRGQGGNQPQHF. The CDR3 bases are TGTGCCACCAGCAGACCCCGGGGACAGGGTGGAAATCAGCCCCAGCATTTT.

The gene calls are TRBV5-4 and TRBJ1-1; 7 positions agree with TRBD1. The V gene's germline CDR1 is SGHNT and CDR2 YYREEE (reference sequence). Trimming at V came to 4 bases and at J to 5 bases, leaving 8 bases not matched to a gene. The CDR3 runs to 14 residues. CDR3 amino acids: CASSPGGLGTEAFF. Written as DNA, the CDR3 is TGTGCCAGCAGCCCAGGGGGGTTGGGTACTGAAGCTTTCTTT.

This rearrangement joins TRBV7-7 to TRBJ2-1, with 8 bases that match TRBD2. The length of the CDR3 is 15 residues. Per the germline V gene, CDR1 is SSHAT and CDR2 is FNYEAQ (reference sequence). V lost 5 bases, J lost 7 bases, and 10 bases stayed unmatched. The CDR3 loop is CASSLSREGVNEQFF. Written as DNA, the CDR3 is TGTGCCAGCAGCCTTAGCCGGGAGGGAGTAAATGAGCAGTTCTTC.

The V gene is TRBV9, the J gene TRBJ2-5, with 7 bases fitting TRBD2. Trimming cost V 4 bases and J 5 bases; bases outside gene matches: 11. This CDR3 comprises 15 residues. Germline V lookup: CDR1 SGDLS, CDR2 YYNGEE. The CDR3 reads CASSSTHAGEETQYF. CDR3 bases: TGTGCCAGCAGCTCCACCCACGCGGGGGAGGAGACCCAGTACTTC. Variable domain in full (rest from reference TRBV9 and TRBJ2-5): DSGVTQTPKHLITATGQRVTLRCSPRSGDLSVYWYQQSLDQGLQFLIQYYNGEERAKGNILERFSAQQFPDLHSELNLSSLELGDSALYFCASSSTHAGEETQYFGPGTRLLVL.

The gene calls are TRBV7-9 and TRBJ1-2; 7 nucleotides align to TRBD1. Losses at the gene ends were 1 base for V and 0 bases for J; bases not matched to a gene: 5. CDR3 length: 16 amino acids. In germline, CDR1 is SEHNR, CDR2 FQNEAQ (reference sequence). The CDR3 loop is CASSLGGTESNYGYTF. CDR3 DNA sequence: TGTGCCAGCAGCTTAGGTGGGACAGAGTCTAACTATGGCTACACCTTC.

The genes are TRBV5-1 and TRBJ2-2; 9 nucleotides agree with TRBD1. Losses at the gene ends were 5 bases for V and 6 bases for J; bases not matched to a gene: 5. CDR1 and CDR2 from the germline V gene are SGHRS and YFSETQ. This CDR3 comprises 14 residues. The CDR3 region is CASRLGTGPGELFF. In DNA form, the CDR3 reads TGCGCCAGCAGACTTGGGACAGGGCCCGGGGAGCTGTTTTTT.

V is TRBV5-1 and J is TRBJ2-1, with TRBD1 matching 8 bases. With 4 bases clipped from V and 3 bases from J, the junction kept 9 bases outside the gene matches. Germline-derived CDR1 and CDR2 are SGHRS and YFSETQ. This CDR3 is built from 16 residues. The DNA for the CDR3 is TGCGCCAGCAGCACCTACAGGGGGTCTTACTACAATGAGCAGTTCTTC. Residues: CASSTYRGSYYNEQFF.

The chain links TRBV7-2 to TRBJ2-3; 12 bases line up with TRBD2. The CDR3 totals 17 residues. Germline CDR1 and CDR2: SGHTA and FQGNSA. The J segment lost 6 bases and the V segment lost 6 bases, leaving 13 bases of the junction unmatched. CDR3 in DNA: TGTGCCAGCAGATTCCCGATGACTAGCGGGAGTCGTGATACGCAGTATTTT. Translating it yields CASRFPMTSGSRDTQYF.

The chain employs TRBV19 and TRBJ1-4; the D gene is possibly TRBD1 (6 bases). The CDR3 runs to 12 residues. Looked up from germline, CDR1 is LNHDA and CDR2 is SQIVND (reference sequence). V was pared by 10 bases and J by 5 bases, with 11 bases between. This CDR3 reads CANLQGNEKLFF. CDR3 nucleotides: TGTGCCAATTTACAGGGAAATGAAAAACTGTTTTTT. The full variable domain, completed using reference TRBV19 and TRBJ1-4, is DGGITQSPKYLFRKEGQNVTLSCEQNLNHDAMYWYRQDPGQGLRLIYYSQIVNDFQKGDIAEGYSVSREKKESFPLTVTSAQKNPTAFYLCANLQGNEKLFFGSGTQLSVL.

This clone was counted once. The chain uses TRBV7-9 and TRBJ2-2, with TRBD1 as a possible D gene (5 bases). Germline lookup yields CDR1 SEHNR and CDR2 FQNEAQ (reference sequence). V shed 8 bases and J shed 11 bases, with 12 bases lying between them. The CDR3 length is 11 residues. The CDR3 sequence is CASPTGVELFF. Here the CDR3 DNA reads TGTGCCAGCCCCACAGGCGTTGAGCTGTTTTTT.

The chain uses TRBV5-6 and TRBJ2-7; 12 bases map to TRBD1. Germline assignment: CDR1 SGHDT and CDR2 YYEEEE. CDR3 length: 15 amino acids. With V trimmed by 5 bases and J by 5 bases, 8 bases remained unmatched. CDR3 region: CASRSPGTGGDEQYF. The CDR3 nucleotides are TGTGCCAGCAGATCCCCCGGGACAGGGGGCGACGAGCAGTACTTC.

The gene calls are TRBV6-5 and TRBJ2-5; D uncertain. The ends were cut back, 8 bases at V and 5 bases at J, with 12 bases in the middle. This CDR3 region has 12 residues. Germline loops: CDR1 MNHEY, CDR2 SVGAGI. The CDR3 region has the DNA TGTGCCAGCCAAGACCCGGGTGAGACCCAGTACTTC. Its protein product is CASQDPGETQYF.

The gene calls are TRBV7-2 and TRBJ2-2, with D unclear. CDR3 length equals 12 residues. Germline CDR1 SGHTA, CDR2 FQGNSA. V was trimmed by 2 bases and J by 4 bases, leaving 2 bases between them. CDR3 in amino acids: CASSLRTGELFF. The CDR3 DNA follows: TGTGCCAGCAGCTTACGCACCGGGGAGCTGTTTTTT.

The J gene is TRBJ2-1, the V gene TRBV11-3, with 9 bases identical to TRBD2. Germline V lookup: CDR1 SGHNT, CDR2 YENEEA. The V and J ends lost 2 bases and 3 bases, in that order; junction bases with no gene match: 11. The CDR3 covers 18 residues. CDR3 coding DNA: TGTGCCAGCAGCTTATCGAGCGGGGGGACCTCGCTCTACAATGAGCAGTTCTTC. Encoded protein: CASSLSSGGTSLYNEQFF.

This clone was seen more than once but under ten times. The chain is built from TRBV5-1 and TRBJ1-6, with no clear D. The CDR3 consists of 15 residues. Germline-derived CDR1 and CDR2 are SGHRS and YFSETQ. The germline V and J ends were trimmed by 6 bases and 3 bases, with 13 bases remaining between them. For the CDR3, the DNA is TGCGCCAGCACCCCCGGCAGCGGCTATAATTCACCCCTCCACTTT. This sequence encodes CASTPGSGYNSPLHF.

The chain carries TRBV2 and TRBJ2-7, with 10 bases identical to TRBD1. From germline, CDR1 is SNHLY and CDR2 FYNNEI. The CDR3 loop spans 12 amino acids. The V and J ends lost 9 bases and 6 bases, in that order; junction bases with no gene match: 5. The CDR3 spells CARRDRGGEQYF. Written as DNA, the CDR3 is TGTGCCAGAAGGGACAGGGGAGGCGAGCAGTACTTC.

The gene calls are TRBV7-2 and TRBJ1-5, with D unresolved. In germline, CDR1 is SGHTA, CDR2 FQGNSA. The CDR3 has 11 amino acids. Trimming shortened V by 8 bases and J by 7 bases, and 9 bases separated the two germline ends. The CDR3 nucleotides read TGTGCCAGCGGCCTGTTACAGCCCCAGCATTTT. Protein sequence: CASGLLQPQHF. Full variable domain (remainder filled in from reference TRBV7-2 and TRBJ1-5): GAGVSQSPSNKVTEKGKDVELRCDPISGHTALYWYRQSLGQGLEFLIYFQGNSAPDKSGLPSDRFSAERTGGSVSTLTIQRTQQEDSAVYLCASGLLQPQHFGDGTRLSIL.

This clone has just a few counts. The genes are TRBV14 and TRBJ1-2; the D gene is possibly TRBD1 (5 bases). V lost 4 bases and J lost 2, with 5 bases in between. Per the germline V gene, CDR1 is SGHDN and CDR2 is FVKESK. This CDR3 region has 12 residues. DNA of the CDR3: TGTGCCAGCAGCCGACAGAACTATGGCTACACCTTC. It yields the protein CASSRQNYGYTF.

The V gene is TRBV5-1, the J gene TRBJ2-2; D not resolved. The CDR3 runs 14 residues. The germline V gene encodes CDR1 SGHRS and CDR2 YFSETQ. The ends were cut back, 4 bases at V and 1 base at J, with 8 bases in the middle. The CDR3 here is CASSQRLNTGELFF. The CDR3 region has the DNA TGCGCCAGCAGCCAAAGACTGAACACCGGGGAGCTGTTTTTT.

DNA of the CDR3: TGTGCCAGCAGCCCCCGTTTGATCGGGAAAACTGTGGGGTACAATGAGCAGTTCTTC. Its protein product is CASSPRLIGKTVGYNEQFF. The chain recombines TRBV7-2 with TRBJ2-1; tentatively, D is TRBD2 (5 bases). The CDR3 is 19 residues long. Trimming took 5 bases from V and 4 from J, leaving 27 bases between them. The germline gives CDR1 SGHTA, CDR2 FQGNSA.

This chain links TRBV7-9 with TRBJ1-6; D perhaps matches TRBD1 (6 bases). Per the germline V gene, CDR1 is SEHNR and CDR2 is FQNEAQ (reference sequence). The germline V and J ends were trimmed by 4 bases and 5 bases, with 12 bases remaining between them. The CDR3 loop spans 15 amino acids. The DNA of the CDR3 is TGTGCCAGCAGCTCACAGGGCGCCAATAATTCACCCCTCCACTTT. Encoded protein: CASSSQGANNSPLHF.

This clone showed up just a few times. The chain carries TRBV5-6 and TRBJ2-7, with 7 bases that match TRBD1. CDR3 length: 13 amino acids. Germline CDR1 and CDR2: SGHDT and YYEEEE. V lost 2 bases and J lost 3; bases outside the gene matches: 2. CDR3 in DNA: TGTGCCAGCAGCTTTGGACAGGACTACGAGCAGTACTTC. It specifies CASSFGQDYEQYF.

The J gene is TRBJ2-3, the V gene TRBV5-4, with D possibly TRBD2 on 5 matching bases. From germline, CDR1 is SGHNT and CDR2 YYREEE (reference sequence). The CDR3 is 15 residues long. Trimming cost V 1 base and J 3 bases, with 12 bases left between them. This chain's CDR3 is CASSLTRESTDTQYF. Here the CDR3 DNA reads TGTGCCAGCAGCTTGACGAGGGAGAGTACAGATACGCAGTATTTT.